The next 32 T cell receptor beta chains were all read from a single sample in a study of T cells in Graves' hyperthyroidism and ophthalmopathy (dated by TCRdb to between 2019 and 2020). Library preparation employed multiplex PCR. This sample was sequenced with an Illumina HiSeq 2000. The TCR beta CDR3 regions were amplified from the RNA transcripts. A first-round RT-PCR of the TCR CDR3 used the HTBI primer set with the Qiagen OneStep RT-PCR kit. TCRdb itself trimmed the public reads at Q25 with fastp, ran MiXCR and retained productive beta chains. Records with the same CDR3 protein are collapsed into one entry carrying the most frequent genes and DNA. The sample records 470,000 or so distinct CDR3 sequences, around 21% of which are singletons. The ten largest clones represent around 27% of the sample. Sequenced: blood. The receptors derive from a man between 18 and 35 years old with Graves' hyperthyroidism.

This clonotype was seen many times. The rearrangement links TRBV19 to TRBJ1-5; unclear D gene. The CDR3 runs to 13 residues. V dropped 11 bases and J dropped 3 bases, with 14 bases sitting between them. Germline V gives CDR1 LNHDA, CDR2 SQIVND (reference sequence). CDR3 region: CAAAGGINQPQHF. The DNA for the CDR3 is TGTGCCGCCGCGGGCGGGATCAATCAGCCCCAGCATTTT.

This clonotype has only a few counts. This chain connects TRBV7-9 to TRBJ1-2; D is perhaps TRBD1 (5 bases). This CDR3 comprises 13 residues. Germline V gene lookup returns CDR1 SEHNR and CDR2 FQNEAQ (reference sequence). V was shortened by 11 bases and J by 3 bases, with 16 bases between the two germline ends. The CDR3 spells CAGAGTGDYGYTF. Here the CDR3 DNA reads TGTGCCGGTGCTGGGACTGGCGACTATGGCTACACCTTC.

There are many counts of this clonotype. V is TRBV15 and J is TRBJ1-1; D ambiguous. With 4 bases removed from V and 1 base from J, the gap between germline ends came to 7 bases. CDR1 is LNHNV, CDR2 YYDKDF, per germline (reference sequence). This CDR3 has 13 amino acids. CDR3 amino acids: CATSTPGNTEAFF. CDR3 DNA: TGTGCCACCAGCACCCCAGGGAACACTGAAGCTTTCTTT.

In its sample, this clonotype was seen many times. The chain is built from TRBV6-2 or TRBV6-3 and TRBJ1-3, with 7 bases lining up with TRBD1. From germline, CDR1 is MNHEY and CDR2 SVGEGT. There are 16 residues in the CDR3. With V trimmed by 4 bases and J by 2 bases, 8 bases remained unmatched. The CDR3 sequence: CASSSWTGLTGNTIYF. The CDR3, as DNA: TGTGCCAGCAGTTCCTGGACAGGACTCACTGGAAACACCATATATTTT.

Note on this clonotype: The missing conserved phenylalanine or tryptophan at the end of this CDR3 makes a read error likely. The rearrangement links TRBV7-2 to TRBJ2-7; D remains ambiguous. Germline CDR1 reads SGHTA; CDR2 reads FQGNSA. The CDR3 length is 12 residues. The CDR3 bases are TGTGCCAGTAGCTCGCCTACCTACGAGCAGTACTGC. It specifies CASSSPTYEQYC.

This clonotype occurred a few times. V gene TRBV19 combines with J gene TRBJ2-5; the D gene is possibly TRBD1 (5 bases). The CDR3 spans 14 residues. V was trimmed by 4 bases and J by 2 bases, leaving 11 bases between them. Per the germline V gene, CDR1 is LNHDA and CDR2 is SQIVND (reference sequence). The CDR3 coding sequence is TGTGCCAGTAGTACCCGTCAGGGACAAGAGACCCAGTACTTC. Protein: CASSTRQGQETQYF.

This clonotype has only a few counts. Here the CDR3 DNA reads TGTGCCAGCAGCTCGTCCGGGAGCGAAGCCCAGTACTTC. Residues: CASSSSGSEAQYF. The chain links TRBV5-4 to TRBJ2-5; a weak D match, TRBD2 (6 bases). Germline V gene sequence: CDR1 SGHNT, CDR2 YYREEE (reference sequence). Trimming cost V 3 bases and J 9 bases, with 15 bases left between them. The CDR3 is made up of 13 amino acids.

This clonotype showed up many times. V gene TRBV27 combines with J gene TRBJ2-6; D possibly corresponds to TRBD2 (5 bases). This CDR3 comprises 19 residues. CDR1 is MNHEY, CDR2 SMNVEV, per germline (reference sequence). V lost 8 bases and J lost 0, with 23 bases in between. This chain's CDR3 is CASVRSIRTGSSGANVLTF. For the CDR3, the DNA is TGTGCCAGCGTACGCTCCATTCGGACGGGGAGCTCTGGGGCCAACGTCCTGACTTTC.

This clonotype has a count of ten or more. The rearrangement uses TRBV6-2 or TRBV6-3 and TRBJ2-7; D remains ambiguous. V was pared by 6 bases and J by 0 bases, with 12 bases between. The CDR3 runs 14 residues. Looked up from germline, CDR1 is MNHEY and CDR2 is SVGEGT. The CDR3 sequence: CASSLQQFSYEQYF. The CDR3 bases are TGTGCCAGCAGCCTACAGCAGTTCTCCTACGAGCAGTACTTC.

This clonotype was detected only once. The chain employs TRBV11-1 and TRBJ1-5; D unclear. Germline-derived CDR1 and CDR2 are SGHAT and FQDESV (reference sequence). The CDR3 has 13 residues. With 1 base removed from V and 5 bases from J, the gap between germline ends came to 6 bases. CDR3 DNA sequence: TGTGCCAGCAGCTTAGGATTTGATCAGCCCCAGCATTTT. Protein sequence: CASSLGFDQPQHF.

This clonotype came up a few times. A much more abundant neighbour one base away suggests this may be a read error. The rearrangement joins TRBV7-8 to TRBJ2-5, with D possibly being TRBD1 or TRBD2 (5 bases each). The CDR3 totals 12 residues. From germline, CDR1 is SGHVS and CDR2 FQNEAQ. The CDR3 reads CASSTGGETKYF. CDR3 coding DNA: TGTGCCAGCAGCACAGGAGGAGAGACCAAGTACTTC.

This clonotype has more than one count but fewer than ten. V and J are TRBV7-9 and TRBJ1-2; no clear D gene. Trimming took 4 bases from V and 0 from J, leaving 12 bases between them. The germline V gene has CDR1 SEHNR and CDR2 FQNEAQ (reference sequence). The CDR3 is 15 amino acids. In DNA, the CDR3 is TGTGCCAGCAGCTCATCGAGTTTAGCTAACTATGGCTACACCTTC. Translating gives CASSSSSLANYGYTF.

This clonotype was picked up many times. J is TRBJ1-2 and V is TRBV6-5; the D gene is possibly TRBD1 (5 bases). This CDR3 has 14 amino acids. V lost 0 bases and J lost 8, with 13 bases in between. CDR1 is MNHEY, CDR2 SVGAGI, per germline. The CDR3 region is CASSYSGTEDGYTF. Here the CDR3 DNA reads TGTGCCAGCAGTTACTCCGGGACCGAAGACGGCTACACCTTC.

The CDR3 DNA sequence: TGCGCCAGCAGCTTGACGACAGGGGAGGTCTACGAGCAGTACTTC. Amino acid sequence: CASSLTTGEVYEQYF. This chain connects TRBV5-1 to TRBJ2-7; 8 bases align to TRBD1. In germline, CDR1 is SGHRS, CDR2 YFSETQ. With 1 base clipped from V and 3 bases from J, the junction kept 6 bases outside the gene matches. The CDR3 runs 15 residues.

This clonotype occurred a few times. This chain connects TRBV10-3 to TRBJ1-1, with a weak D call TRBD1 (5 bases). Trimming removed 6 bases at V and 5 bases at J, with 19 bases between. The length of the CDR3 is 15 residues. Germline V gene lookup returns CDR1 ENHRY and CDR2 SYGVKD. CDR3 loop: CAIRGDGKKWTEAFF. The CDR3 DNA sequence: TGTGCCATCAGGGGGGACGGCAAAAAGTGGACTGAAGCTTTCTTT.

This clonotype was seen ten or more times. V is TRBV28 and J is TRBJ2-7; perhaps TRBD1 as D (6 bases). The germline V and J ends were trimmed by 7 bases and 2 bases, with 12 bases remaining between them. The CDR3 totals 13 residues. CDR1 is MDHEN and CDR2 is SYDVKM in the germline V gene. CDR3 loop: CASTPGHPYEQYF. The CDR3 bases are TGTGCCAGCACCCCGGGACACCCCTACGAGCAGTACTTC.

This clonotype came up many times. The chain is built from TRBV19 and TRBJ1-5; D not certain. CDR1 and CDR2 from the germline V gene are LNHDA and SQIVND (reference sequence). The CDR3 totals 15 residues. Between the trimmed V and J ends, which lost 9 bases and 3 bases, there was a span of 18 bases. The CDR3: CASREVGNANQPQHF. CDR3 bases: TGTGCCAGCCGCGAGGTGGGGAACGCCAATCAGCCCCAGCATTTT.

This clonotype was counted ten times or more. The DNA of the CDR3 is TGTGCCAGCAGAGGGACGGCAAGCAGAGAGACCCAGTACTTC. The encoded protein is CASRGTASRETQYF. The chain carries TRBV27 and TRBJ2-5; D is tentatively TRBD1 or TRBD2 (5 bases each). This CDR3 is 14 amino acids long. V was trimmed by 6 bases and J by 4 bases, leaving 15 bases between them. Per germline, CDR1 MNHEY and CDR2 SMNVEV (reference sequence).

The sample holds many counts of this clonotype. The chain employs TRBV30 and TRBJ2-5, with D possibly TRBD1 on 5 matching bases. V dropped 0 bases and J dropped 5 bases, with 16 bases sitting between them. Per the germline V gene, CDR1 is GTSNPN and CDR2 is SVGIG (reference sequence). This CDR3 comprises 15 residues. CDR3 loop: CAWSVHTQGWETQYF. The CDR3 DNA follows: TGTGCCTGGAGTGTACATACTCAGGGATGGGAGACCCAGTACTTC.

This clonotype showed up many times. The CDR3 coding sequence is TGTGCCAGCAGGACGACAGTTAACACTGAAGCTTTCTTT. Translation gives CASRTTVNTEAFF. This chain joins TRBV6-2 or TRBV6-3 and TRBJ1-1, with D possibly TRBD1 on 5 matching bases. From germline, CDR1 is MNHEY and CDR2 SVGEGT. V lost 6 bases and J lost 2, with 10 bases in between. This CDR3 region has 13 residues.

This clonotype was seen many times. The V call is TRBV19, the J call TRBJ2-7; 9 bases agree with TRBD1. The junction had 2 bases not matched to a gene; V was cut back by 3 bases and J by 5 bases. Germline CDR1 and CDR2: LNHDA and SQIVND (reference sequence). This CDR3 has 13 amino acids. CDR3 coding DNA: TGTGCCAGTAGTATGGACAGGGGAAACGAGCAGTACTTC. It translates to CASSMDRGNEQYF.

The table lists this clonotype with many counts. The V call is TRBV6-2 or TRBV6-3, the J call TRBJ1-2, with 7 bases matching TRBD1. V trimming: 2 bases; J trimming: 8 bases; junction bases outside the gene matches: 8. Per germline, CDR1 MNHEY and CDR2 SVGEGT. This CDR3 has 14 amino acids. CDR3 sequence: CASSYRGTEGGYTF. CDR3 nucleotide sequence: TGTGCCAGCAGTTACCGAGGGACAGAAGGGGGCTACACCTTC.

This clonotype has more than one count but fewer than ten. The CDR3 loop is CASSLGATGRGYTF. CDR3 DNA sequence: TGTGCCAGCAGCTTAGGAGCCACGGGGCGAGGCTACACCTTC. The V gene is TRBV7-9, the J gene TRBJ1-2, with a weak D call TRBD1 (5 bases). Germline CDR1 and CDR2: SEHNR and FQNEAQ (reference sequence). Trimming took off 1 base at V and 8 bases at J, with 14 bases between the two ends. This CDR3 spans 14 amino acids.

This clonotype was observed at least ten times. The genes are TRBV4-1 and TRBJ1-1; 7 bases align to TRBD1. Germline CDR1 MGHRA, CDR2 YSYEKL. The CDR3 loop spans 16 amino acids. V dropped 0 bases and J dropped 7; count of bases not matched to a gene: 11. CDR3: CASSQEMPRGVIEAFF. Here the CDR3 DNA reads TGCGCCAGCAGCCAAGAAATGCCCAGGGGGGTGATTGAAGCTTTCTTT.

This clonotype showed up many times. V gene TRBV27 combines with J gene TRBJ1-1; 7 positions agree with TRBD1. The CDR3 spans 17 residues. The trim removed 0 bases at V and 7 bases at J, leaving 14 bases unmatched. Germline CDR1 reads MNHEY; CDR2 reads SMNVEV (reference sequence). CDR3 coding DNA: TGTGCCAGCAGTTTATCCTCCGGGACAGCCGGGCTTAATGAAGCTTTCTTT. Its translation is CASSLSSGTAGLNEAFF.

This clonotype was observed a single time. The CDR3 DNA sequence: TGTGCCAGCAGTGCAACGAGACAGTCCCAAGAGACCCAGTACTTC. Amino acid sequence: CASSATRQSQETQYF. The chain is built from TRBV25-1 and TRBJ2-5; a weak D match, TRBD1 (5 bases). Between the trimmed V and J ends, which lost 4 bases and 1 base, there was a span of 13 bases. The CDR3 has 15 amino acids. The germline V gene encodes CDR1 MGHDK and CDR2 SYGVNS.

The chain recombines TRBV5-1 with TRBJ1-1; D may be TRBD1 (6 bases). The CDR3 contains 15 residues. Germline V gene data show CDR1 as SGHRS and CDR2 as YFSETQ. Trimming stripped 2 bases from V and 4 bases from J, with 15 bases between. The CDR3 protein is CASSFSLGGGTEAFF. The CDR3 DNA is TGCGCCAGCAGCTTTTCATTAGGGGGAGGCACTGAAGCTTTCTTT.

In this sample, this clonotype turned up many times. The chain couples TRBV28 to TRBJ1-5; possible D gene TRBD1, 5 bases. Trimming left V 6 bases short and J 7 bases short, with 19 bases between. Germline CDR1 reads MDHEN; CDR2 reads SYDVKM. CDR3 size: 15 residues. This chain's CDR3 is CASRTIGGMVQPQHF. DNA for the CDR3: TGTGCCAGCAGAACCATCGGGGGAATGGTACAGCCCCAGCATTTT.

The chain joins TRBV10-3 to TRBJ1-6, with D hard to call. The V and J ends lost 3 bases and 5 bases respectively, with 8 bases between them. The CDR3 length is 14 residues. Germline lookup yields CDR1 ENHRY and CDR2 SYGVKD. The CDR3 sequence is CAISERHNNSPLHF. CDR3 in DNA: TGTGCCATCAGTGAACGACACAATAATTCACCCCTCCACTTT.

Ten or more counts support this clonotype. The chain recombines TRBV2 with TRBJ1-1; tentatively, D is TRBD1 (5 bases). V lost 6 bases and J lost 12, with 14 bases in between. This CDR3 comprises 11 residues. The germline gives CDR1 SNHLY, CDR2 FYNNEI. The CDR3 region is CASRGGRETFF. The DNA for the CDR3 is TGTGCCAGCAGGGGAGGCAGGGAGACTTTCTTT.

This clonotype was recorded at least ten times. The gene calls are TRBV12-3 or TRBV12-4 and TRBJ1-1, with a weak D call TRBD1 (5 bases). This CDR3 has 14 amino acids. Trimming removed 6 bases from V and 0 bases from J, with 11 bases in between. DNA for the CDR3: TGTGCCAGCAGCCTGACAGACTTGAACACTGAAGCTTTCTTT. This encodes CASSLTDLNTEAFF.

This clonotype was observed many times. The chain recombines TRBV11-2 with TRBJ1-1; the D gene is possibly TRBD1 (5 bases). Germline V CDR1 and CDR2: SGHAT, FQNNGV. Trimming removed 6 bases from V and 0 bases from J, with 11 bases in between. This CDR3 region has 14 residues. CDR3 sequence (DNA): TGTGCCAGCAGGATGACAGCTATGAACACTGAAGCTTTCTTT. It translates to CASRMTAMNTEAFF.